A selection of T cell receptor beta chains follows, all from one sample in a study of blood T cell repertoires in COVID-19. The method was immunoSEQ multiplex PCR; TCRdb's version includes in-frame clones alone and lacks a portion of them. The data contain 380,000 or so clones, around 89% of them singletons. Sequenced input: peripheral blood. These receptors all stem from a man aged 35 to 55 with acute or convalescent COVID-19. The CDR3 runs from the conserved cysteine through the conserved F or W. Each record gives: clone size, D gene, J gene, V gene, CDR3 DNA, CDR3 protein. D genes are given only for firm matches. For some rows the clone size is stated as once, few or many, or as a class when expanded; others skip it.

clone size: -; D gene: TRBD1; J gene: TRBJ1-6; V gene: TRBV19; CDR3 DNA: TGTGCCAGTAGTATCGGTACGGACAGGCCGAGCTCCTATAATTCACCCCTCCACTTT; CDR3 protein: CASSIGTDRPSSYNSPLHF
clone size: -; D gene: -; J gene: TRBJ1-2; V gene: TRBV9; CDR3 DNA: TGTGCCAGCGCCCGGGACACCCTGGAGGGCTACACCTTC; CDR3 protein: CASARDTLEGYTF
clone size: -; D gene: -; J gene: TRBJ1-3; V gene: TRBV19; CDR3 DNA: TGTGCCAGTAGGCCCCGAGCGACGGCGACCTCTGGAAACACCATATATTTT; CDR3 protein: CASRPRATATSGNTIYF
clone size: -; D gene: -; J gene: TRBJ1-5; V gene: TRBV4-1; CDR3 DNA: TGCGCCAGCAGCCAAGTCATGGGCAGCAATCAGCCCCAGCATTTT; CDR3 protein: CASSQVMGSNQPQHF
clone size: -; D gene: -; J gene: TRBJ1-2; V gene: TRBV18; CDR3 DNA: TGTGCCAGCTCACTGGCAGGAAGGGAGCGGGTCGAAGGCTACACCTTC; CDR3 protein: CASSLAGRERVEGYTF
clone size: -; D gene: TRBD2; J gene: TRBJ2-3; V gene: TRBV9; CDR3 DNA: TGTGCCAGCAGCGTAAGAGCGGGGGGGCGTACGCAGTATTTT; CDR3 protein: CASSVRAGGRTQYF
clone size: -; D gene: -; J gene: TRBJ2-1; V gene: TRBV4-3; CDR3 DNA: TGCGCCAGCAGCCCTTTTGGTGGCGGGGTCCCAAAGGGCGATGAGCAGTTCTTC; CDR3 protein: CASSPFGGGVPKGDEQFF
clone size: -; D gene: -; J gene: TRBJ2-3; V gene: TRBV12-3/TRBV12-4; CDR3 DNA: TGTGCCAGCAGTTACAGAGATACGCAGTATTTT; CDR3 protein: CASSYRDTQYF
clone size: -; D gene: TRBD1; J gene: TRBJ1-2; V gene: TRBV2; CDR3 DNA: TGTGCCACAAACAGGGGGATAGACAGGAACTATGGCTACACCTTC; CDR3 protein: CATNRGIDRNYGYTF
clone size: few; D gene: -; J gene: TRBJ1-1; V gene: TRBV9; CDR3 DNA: TGTGCCAGCAGCGTATCTGAACTCACTGAAGCTTTCTTT; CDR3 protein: CASSVSELTEAFF
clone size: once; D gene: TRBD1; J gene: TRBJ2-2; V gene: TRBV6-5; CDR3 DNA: TGTGCCAGCAGTAGACAGGGGAGAAACACCGGGGAGCTGTTTTTT; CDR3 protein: CASSRQGRNTGELFF
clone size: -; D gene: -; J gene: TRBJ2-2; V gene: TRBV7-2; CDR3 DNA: TGTGCCAGCAGCTACCTTGGGGGGTCTAACACCGGGGAGCTGTTTTTT; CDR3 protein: CASSYLGGSNTGELFF